This T cell receptor beta chain was identified in a study of cytomegalovirus exposure and HLA in healthy donors. About the research overall: Some 90 million unique TCRs from HLA-typed donors were held in an early data release.

With 60 Vbeta and 13 Jbeta primers, the PCR was carried out. The assay was immunoSEQ multiplex PCR, and TCRdb's table has in-frame clones only and misses some. Among more than 95,000 clones, 9.5% to 15% were seen once, and the ten largest hold roughly 15%. Remarks on this clone: Its cognate antigen is unknown.

V was cut by 5 bases and J by 0 bases, with 7 bases left in between. The CDR3 loop spans 13 amino acids. Germline CDR1 and CDR2: SQVTM and ANQGSEA. General study findings and limits: In a later analysis, V- and J-gene trimming of beta chains associated with a DCLRE1C missense variant, replicated independently. Altogether, 160 or so TCR beta chains were recorded as cytomegalovirus-associated.

The chain is built from TRBV29-1 and TRBJ1-4; D perhaps matches TRBD1 (5 bases). Sequencing was carried out using PBMCs. The clonotype originates from a man aged 40-49 years in good health and CMV-seropositive. The CDR3 spells CSVPGPTNEKLFF. The CDR3 DNA follows: TGCAGCGTTCCAGGGCCAACTAATGAAAAACTGTTTTTT.